What follows are 2 T cell receptor beta chains derived from one specimen sequenced in a study of STAT5B mutations in CD4+ large granular lymphocyte leukemia. Profiled with immunoSEQ multiplex PCR; TCRdb holds only in-frame clones, not every one. This sample has tens of thousands of clones; 65% to 80% occur once, and the top ten carry approximately 0.98%. The sample taken for sequencing was CD4+ T cells from blood buffy coats. Receptors were obtained from a human donor in good health.

This clone came up once. This chain uses TRBV6-1 with TRBJ2-7; D is unresolved. V was trimmed by 2 bases and J by 4 bases, leaving 6 bases between them. This CDR3 contains 12 residues. Germline CDR1 reads MNHNS; CDR2 reads SASEGT. In DNA, the CDR3 is TGTGCCAGCAGTGAACCGGATTACGAGCAGTACGTC. This sequence encodes CASSEPDYEQYV.

The genes are TRBV7-9 and TRBJ1-3; D ambiguous. The CDR3 spans 16 residues. The germline gives CDR1 SEHNR, CDR2 FQNEAQ (reference sequence). V dropped 2 bases and J dropped 0 bases, with 11 bases sitting between them. Here the CDR3 reads CASSLNRDNSGNTIYF. The CDR3 nucleotides read TGTGCCAGCAGCTTAAACCGGGATAACTCTGGAAACACCATATATTTT.